These 25 T cell receptor beta chains originate from one sample sequenced in a study of T cells after yellow fever vaccination (dated by TCRdb to the late 2010s). Library generation was performed with 5' RACE. Sequencing was performed on an Illumina NovaSeq 6000. The raw public reads went through TCRdb reprocessing: fastp at Q25, MiXCR clone calling, in-frame beta chains kept. Rows with one shared CDR3 protein collapse into an entry with the most common genes and DNA. Here the sample has some 320,000 distinct CDR3 sequences; approximately 12% occur a single time. Roughly 3% of the sample lies in the top ten. The treatment or condition label here, explained by the study, means: live attenuated yellow fever vaccine strain. Material: CD4+ T cells sorted from PBMCs, obtained 45 days after the yellow fever booster vaccination. These receptors were obtained from a man aged 18-30 years who received the YFV17D yellow fever vaccine.

This clonotype was detected ten times or more. This sequence joins TRBV12-3 or TRBV12-4 and TRBJ2-7; 7 positions agree with TRBD1. Trimming cost V 6 bases and J 5 bases; bases outside gene matches: 7. The CDR3 totals 13 residues. This CDR3 is CASRRDSYNEQYF. Here the CDR3 DNA reads TGTGCCAGCAGGAGGGACAGTTACAACGAGCAGTACTTC.

This clonotype appeared a few times. The chain has TRBV18 and TRBJ1-2; D remains unclear. V dropped 4 bases and J dropped 0 bases, with 6 bases sitting between them. The V gene's germline CDR1 is KGHSH and CDR2 LQKENI. The CDR3 has 13 amino acids. The CDR3 region is CASSRSSNYGYTF. The DNA of the CDR3 is TGTGCCAGCTCACGTAGTTCTAACTATGGCTACACCTTC.

J is TRBJ2-3 and V is TRBV5-8; D remains ambiguous. The V gene's germline CDR1 is SGHTS and CDR2 YDEGEE. This CDR3 spans 15 amino acids. V lost 0 bases to trimming and J lost 3 bases, with 11 bases between them. The DNA of the CDR3 is TGTGCCAGCAGCTTGGCGTCGGGTCTAACAGATACGCAGTATTTT. Its translation is CASSLASGLTDTQYF.

The sample holds many counts of this clonotype. An end of the junction does not agree with germline; a read error may underlie this. The chain recombines TRBV14 with TRBJ2-7, with 7 bases lining up with TRBD1. The CDR3 is 11 amino acids. Germline CDR1 and CDR2: SGHDN and FVKESK. CDR3 sequence: CASSQGRGQAF. DNA for the CDR3: TGTGCCAGCAGCCAAGGAAGGGGGCAGGCCTTC.

The genes are TRBV7-3 and TRBJ2-1, with no clear D. The ends were cut back, 2 bases at V and 5 bases at J, with 13 bases in the middle. Looked up from germline, CDR1 is SGHTA and CDR2 is FQGTGA. The CDR3 is made up of 15 amino acids. The CDR3 sequence: CASSLDPTYNNEQFF. CDR3 DNA: TGTGCCAGCAGCTTAGACCCGACATACAACAATGAGCAGTTCTTC.

This clonotype has only a few counts. The rearrangement uses TRBV12-3 or TRBV12-4 and TRBJ1-2; a possible D gene is TRBD1 (6 bases). The CDR3 is 15 amino acids. Trimming shortened V by 5 bases and J by 5 bases, and 18 bases separated the two germline ends. DNA for the CDR3: TGTGCCAGCAGTCTACCAGGTTATAGGGGGTATGGCTACACCTTC. Translated, it gives CASSLPGYRGYGYTF.

This clonotype was detected only a few times. The V gene is TRBV27, the J gene TRBJ2-1, with 14 bases aligning to TRBD2. The CDR3 contains 15 residues. V shed 3 bases and J 14 bases; nucleotides not matched to a gene: 9. The germline V gene encodes CDR1 MNHEY and CDR2 SMNVEV (reference sequence). CDR3 in amino acids: CASSLTSGGALGKFF. CDR3 nucleotide sequence: TGTGCCAGCAGTTTGACTAGCGGGGGGGCGCTTGGGAAGTTCTTC.

This clonotype was detected many times. The chain couples TRBV14 to TRBJ1-2; the D gene is possibly TRBD1 (5 bases). CDR3 length: 12 amino acids. With 4 bases removed from V and 5 bases from J, the gap between germline ends came to 8 bases. The germline V gene has CDR1 SGHDN and CDR2 FVKESK. The CDR3 loop is CASSRGSYGYTF. CDR3 nucleotides: TGTGCCAGCAGCCGGGGGTCATATGGCTACACCTTC.

This clonotype was counted at least ten times. The rearrangement joins TRBV5-1 to TRBJ2-3; a weak D match, TRBD1 (6 bases). In germline, CDR1 is SGHRS, CDR2 YFSETQ. Between the trimmed V and J ends, which lost 4 bases and 5 bases, there was a span of 14 bases. The CDR3 runs to 14 residues. The CDR3 DNA sequence: TGCGCCAGCAGCCCCTTACAGGGAGAAGATACGCAGTATTTT. As protein: CASSPLQGEDTQYF.

The J gene is TRBJ1-2, the V gene TRBV7-2; TRBD1 matches 9 bases. Germline CDR1 SGHTA, CDR2 FQGNSA. V trimming: 5 bases; J trimming: 8 bases; junction bases outside the gene matches: 6. The CDR3 totals 13 residues. Here the CDR3 DNA reads TGTGCCAGCAGCAACCGACAGGGGGAAGGCTACACCTTC. Its protein product is CASSNRQGEGYTF.

This clonotype showed up just a few times. V and J are TRBV4-3 and TRBJ2-2; the D gene is possibly TRBD2 (6 bases). V gave up 4 bases and J gave up 7 bases, with 19 bases separating them. CDR1 and CDR2 (germline): LGHNA, YSLEER. This CDR3 comprises 16 residues. The CDR3 bases are TGCGCCAGCAGCCTCGCGCGGGGATGGAATGGCGGGGAGCTGTTTTTT. Its protein product is CASSLARGWNGGELFF.

The V call is TRBV19, the J call TRBJ1-5; D gene uncertain. Germline CDR1 reads LNHDA; CDR2 reads SQIVND (reference sequence). Trimming took 5 bases from V and 6 from J, leaving 11 bases between them. The CDR3 totals 13 residues. CDR3 sequence (DNA): TGTGCCAGTAGTCCAGGAGTTTTTCAGCCCCAGCATTTT. Its translation: CASSPGVFQPQHF.

The rearrangement links TRBV9 to TRBJ2-5; D unclear. In germline, CDR1 is SGDLS, CDR2 YYNGEE. The ends were cut back, 1 base at V and 1 base at J, with 8 bases in the middle. The CDR3 has 14 residues. This CDR3 is CASSVMALQETQYF. The CDR3 nucleotides read TGTGCCAGCAGCGTAATGGCCCTCCAAGAGACCCAGTACTTC.

This clonotype was recorded a few times. The CDR3: CASSLFATTNTGELFF. The DNA for the CDR3 is TGTGCCAGCAGCTTATTTGCCACCACGAACACCGGGGAGCTGTTTTTT. The V and J genes are TRBV7-9 and TRBJ2-2, with no clear D. Germline CDR1 reads SEHNR; CDR2 reads FQNEAQ (reference sequence). V lost 2 bases, J lost 0 bases, and 10 bases lay in between. This CDR3 region has 16 residues.

The gene calls are TRBV5-1 and TRBJ1-2; maybe TRBD1 (6 bases). V was trimmed by 0 bases and J by 7 bases, leaving 13 bases between them. CDR1 and CDR2 from the germline V gene are SGHRS and YFSETQ. The CDR3 has 14 residues. CDR3 nucleotide sequence: TGCGCCAGCAGCTTGGACGGGGGGCAAGGTGGCTACACCTTC. Protein sequence: CASSLDGGQGGYTF. Complete variable domain (other parts from reference TRBV5-1 and TRBJ1-2): KAGVTQTPRYLIKTRGQQVTLSCSPISGHRSVSWYQQTPGQGLQFLFEYFSETQRNKGNFPGRFSGRQFSNSRSEMNVSTLELGDSALYLCASSLDGGQGGYTFGSGTRLTVV.

The chain links TRBV10-3 to TRBJ2-2; D is unresolved. CDR3 length: 16 residues. Germline CDR1 and CDR2: ENHRY and SYGVKD. The V end lost 2 bases, the J end lost 1 base, and 11 bases lay between the germline ends. CDR3 nucleotides: TGTGCCATCAGTGAGAGGGCTGTGAGGAACACCGGGGAGCTGTTTTTT. Translating it yields CAISERAVRNTGELFF.

This clonotype was seen ten or more times. The chain combines TRBV6-5 with TRBJ1-6, with 8 positions matching TRBD1. The J segment lost 9 bases and the V segment lost 1 base, leaving 5 bases of the junction unmatched. This CDR3 spans 15 amino acids. Germline V gives CDR1 MNHEY, CDR2 SVGAGI. The CDR3 protein is CASSYYRGKGSPLHF. CDR3 DNA: TGTGCCAGCAGTTACTACAGGGGGAAGGGTTCACCCCTCCACTTT.

This clonotype has a handful of counts. This chain uses TRBV5-4 with TRBJ2-1; the match to TRBD1 covers 9 bases. CDR3 size: 14 residues. V shed 3 bases and J 10 bases; nucleotides not matched to a gene: 8. The germline V gene encodes CDR1 SGHNT and CDR2 YYREEE (reference sequence). CDR3 residues: CASSSGTGPEEQFF. In DNA, the CDR3 is TGTGCCAGCAGCTCCGGGACAGGGCCAGAGGAGCAGTTCTTC.

The chain is built from TRBV7-2 and TRBJ1-2; 7 nucleotides agree with TRBD1. The V and J ends lost 5 bases and 5 bases, in that order; junction bases with no gene match: 5. This CDR3 spans 13 amino acids. The germline V gene encodes CDR1 SGHTA and CDR2 FQGNSA. CDR3 in DNA: TGTGCCAGCAGCCTGCAGGGGGTATATGGCTACACCTTC. It translates to CASSLQGVYGYTF.

This sequence joins TRBV5-6 and TRBJ2-2; 11 bases match TRBD2. Trimming took 0 bases from V and 5 from J; bases not matched to a gene: 6. The CDR3 length is 17 residues. CDR1 is SGHDT and CDR2 is YYEEEE in the germline V gene. The chain's CDR3 is CASSLVSSGGKTGELFF. CDR3 sequence (DNA): TGTGCCAGCAGCTTGGTTTCTAGCGGGGGGAAAACCGGGGAGCTGTTTTTT.

In this sample, this clonotype turned up a few times. The genes are TRBV12-3 or TRBV12-4 and TRBJ1-3, with 9 bases aligning to TRBD1. This CDR3 is 15 amino acids long. Germline trimming cut 4 bases from V and 4 bases from J; bases unmatched to any gene: 5. The CDR3 region is CASSSQGALGNTIYF. The CDR3, as DNA: TGTGCCAGCAGTTCACAGGGGGCGCTCGGAAACACCATATATTTT.

This clonotype was found a few times. The chain is built from TRBV19 and TRBJ2-1, with 10 bases identical to TRBD2. This CDR3 is 15 amino acids long. The V gene's germline CDR1 is LNHDA and CDR2 SQIVND (reference sequence). V was clipped by 6 bases and J by 6 bases; unmatched bases: 8. The CDR3 sequence: CASSTGTSAANEQFF. As DNA, the CDR3 is TGTGCCAGTAGCACCGGGACTAGCGCGGCCAATGAGCAGTTCTTC. The complete variable domain, with remaining parts taken from reference TRBV19 and TRBJ2-1, reads DGGITQSPKYLFRKEGQNVTLSCEQNLNHDAMYWYRQDPGQGLRLIYYSQIVNDFQKGDIAEGYSVSREKKESFPLTVTSAQKNPTAFYLCASSTGTSAANEQFFGPGTRLTVL.

This clonotype was picked up many times. The chain recombines TRBV6-2 or TRBV6-3 with TRBJ1-6; TRBD1 might be the D (6 bases). The CDR3 covers 14 residues. Between the trimmed V and J ends, which lost 7 bases and 5 bases, there was a span of 12 bases. The V gene's germline CDR1 is MNHEY and CDR2 SVGEGT. CDR3 in amino acids: CASKEDSHNSPLHF. For the CDR3, the DNA is TGTGCCAGCAAAGAGGACAGTCATAATTCACCCCTCCACTTT.

The chain uses TRBV5-6 and TRBJ2-3; D ambiguous. Germline CDR1 is SGHDT and CDR2 is YYEEEE. The CDR3 totals 12 residues. V was trimmed by 3 bases and J by 8 bases, leaving 10 bases between them. In nucleotides, the CDR3 is TGTGCCAGCAGCTCGGTTACGGGTACGCAGTATTTT. This codes for CASSSVTGTQYF.

There are a few counts of this clonotype. The chain couples TRBV28 to TRBJ2-5, with 8 bases matching TRBD2. Trimming at V came to 3 bases and at J to 4 bases, leaving 7 bases not matched to a gene. The CDR3 loop spans 15 amino acids. Germline lookup yields CDR1 MDHEN and CDR2 SYDVKM. The DNA for the CDR3 is TGTGCCAGCAGTTTGCCCCGGGGGGGCCGAGAGACCCAGTACTTC. Amino acid sequence: CASSLPRGGRETQYF. Using reference TRBV28 and TRBJ2-5 for the parts outside the CDR3, the full variable domain is DVKVTQSSRYLVKRTGEKVFLECVQDMDHENMFWYRQDPGLGLRLIYFSYDVKMKEKGDIPEGYSVSREKKERFSLILESASTNQTSMYLCASSLPRGGRETQYFGPGTRLLVL.